This T cell receptor beta chain comes out of a study of T cells in Graves' hyperthyroidism and ophthalmopathy. J lost 2 bases, V lost 6 bases, and 7 bases had no gene match. The CDR3 sequence is 16 residues long. The germline V gene has CDR1 MNHNS and CDR2 SASEGT. The CDR3 regions of TCR beta were amplified from RNA transcripts. The TCR CDR3 was amplified in a first-round RT-PCR using the HTBI primer set. TCRdb called the multiplex PCR reads again in MiXCR, with one record for every CDR3 protein. The sample consists of about 530,000 distinct CDR3 sequences, under 20% of them appearing once. This clonotype was observed many times.

Sequencing was performed on blood. The clonotype was recovered from a woman between 18 and 29 years old with Graves' ophthalmopathy. This rearrangement joins TRBV6-1 to TRBJ1-6, with 7 nucleotides matching TRBD1. The CDR3 region has the DNA TGTGCCAGCAGCGTACAGGGGTGGACCTATAATTCACCCCTCCACTTT. Translated: CASSVQGWTYNSPLHF.